The rows below give T cell receptor beta chains drawn from one sample of a study of blood T cell repertoires in COVID-19. The protocol was immunoSEQ multiplex PCR, while the TCRdb copy is restricted to in-frame clones and leaves out a portion. The sample shows more than 110,000 clones, around 80% of them seen only once. Material: peripheral blood. The receptors come from a woman older than 75 with active or convalescent COVID-19. The CDR3 runs from the conserved cysteine through the conserved F or W. D genes are given only for firm matches. Only part of the rows carry a size: once, few, many, or a class if the clone is expanded.

J gene | V gene | D gene | clone size | CDR3 DNA | CDR3 protein
TRBJ1-1 | TRBV5-1 | - | - | TGCGCCAGCAGCTTGGCCCCCGGGACACCGAACACTGAAGCTTTCTTT | CASSLAPGTPNTEAFF
TRBJ2-2 | TRBV19 | - | few | TGTGCCAGTAGTATCGCGGGGGCAGACGGGGAGCTGTTTTTT | CASSIAGADGELFF
TRBJ1-2 | TRBV5-1 | - | - | TGCGCCAGCAGCTTGGGAGGGGGAACCCGCAGCTATGGCTACACCTTC | CASSLGGGTRSYGYTF
TRBJ1-1 | TRBV15 | - | - | TGTGCCACCAGCAGAGATCGGGTCTCGAGCACTGAAGCTTTCTTT | CATSRDRVSSTEAFF
TRBJ1-2 | TRBV28 | - | - | TGTGCCAGCAGTTTCGGGGTTAACTATGGCTACACCTTC | CASSFGVNYGYTF
TRBJ2-3 | TRBV7-9 | TRBD2 | - | TGTGCCAGCAGTAAGGGACTAGCGGGGGGCCCAGATACGCAGTATTTT | CASSKGLAGGPDTQYF
TRBJ1-5 | TRBV6-4 | - | - | TGTGCCAGCAGTGCTTTAGCGGGTCGGGATCAGCCCCAGCATTTT | CASSALAGRDQPQHF
TRBJ2-3 | TRBV7-9 | - | - | TGTGCCAGCAGTAGGGACTCGGCTAGCACAGATACGCAGTATTTT | CASSRDSASTDTQYF
TRBJ1-6 | TRBV28 | TRBD1 | few | TGTGCCAGCAGGGATTGGACAGGGGATAATTCACCCCTCCACTTT | CASRDWTGDNSPLHF
TRBJ1-5 | TRBV5-6 | - | - | TGTGCCAGCAGCCAAAAGGGCAGGGTCAATCAGCCCCAGCATTTT | CASSQKGRVNQPQHF
TRBJ1-1 | TRBV20-1 | - | - | TGCAGTGCTAGACAACACCGGGTAGCTTTCTTT | CSARQHRVAFF
TRBJ2-5 | TRBV2 | - | - | TGTGCCAGCAGGGGGCGGTACCAAGAGACCCAGTACTTC | CASRGRYQETQYF
TRBJ1-1 | TRBV11-1 | TRBD1 | few | TGTGCCAGCAGCTTTCCACAGGGGGCTGGGGACACTGAAGCTTTCTTT | CASSFPQGAGDTEAFF
TRBJ1-1 | TRBV11-3 | TRBD1 | - | TGTGCCAGCAGCTTCTCAAAACGACAGGGTGAGAACACTGAAGCTTTCTTT | CASSFSKRQGENTEAFF
TRBJ2-5 | TRBV30 | - | - | TGTGCCTGGAGACGGAGGGTCCAAGAGACCCAGTACTTC | CAWRRRVQETQYF
TRBJ1-4 | TRBV2 | - | - | TGTGCCACCACCGTCGTGAGGGCTAATGAAAAACTGTTTTTT | CATTVVRANEKLFF
TRBJ1-5 | TRBV2 | - | few | TGTGCCAGCAGTGATTTTCGGGGGTTTCAGCCCCAGCATTTT | CASSDFRGFQPQHF
TRBJ1-5 | TRBV5-6 | - | few | TGTGCCAGCAGCCGACAGAACAATCAGCCCCAGCATTTT | CASSRQNNQPQHF
TRBJ1-3 | TRBV15 | - | - | TGTGCCACCAGCATTAGACCTGGGCGGGCGTCATCCACCGGAAACACCATATATTTT | CATSIRPGRASSTGNTIYF
TRBJ1-4 | TRBV2 | TRBD1 | - | TGTGCCAGCAGTGAATGGGGACAGACTAATGAAAAACTGTTTTTT | CASSEWGQTNEKLFF
TRBJ1-3 | TRBV7-3 | TRBD1 | - | TGTGCCAGCAGCTTAACAGGGACAGGCAGTGGAAACACCATATATTTT | CASSLTGTGSGNTIYF
TRBJ1-4 | TRBV5-1 | - | - | TGCGCCAGCAGTCAAACACAACAGACGAATGAAAAACTGTTTTTT | CASSQTQQTNEKLFF
TRBJ2-5 | TRBV19 | TRBD1 | - | TGTGCCAGTAGCGGCAGGGGGCGAGAGACCCAGTACTTC | CASSGRGRETQYF
TRBJ1-5 | TRBV19 | TRBD1 | - | TGTGCCAGTAGTATGAGGCAGGGGGCGCATCGGGTGGAGCCCCAGCATTTT | CASSMRQGAHRVEPQHF
TRBJ1-1 | TRBV30 | - | - | TGTGCCTGGAGTCACGGGGAGGGCTTACATGAAGCTTTCTTT | CAWSHGEGLHEAFF
TRBJ1-1 | TRBV7-9 | TRBD1 | - | TGTGCCAGCAGCCGGGGACAGCGCATGAACACTGAAGCTTTCTTT | CASSRGQRMNTEAFF
TRBJ2-3 | TRBV30 | TRBD2 | - | TGTGCCTGGCAACCGGCGGATGGCGGGGGGGCGAATACGCAGTATTTT | CAWQPADGGGANTQYF
TRBJ2-2 | TRBV19 | - | - | TGTGCCAGTAGTATACTGGCGGGGGCCAGCACCGGGGAGCTGTTTTTT | CASSILAGASTGELFF
TRBJ1-5 | TRBV6-5 | TRBD1 | - | TGTGCCAGCAGAGGGACAGGGTGGCAGCCCCAGCATTTT | CASRGTGWQPQHF
TRBJ2-4 | TRBV6-1 | - | few | TGTGCCAGCAGTGACGCGGGGGCTGCCAAAAACATTCAGTACTTC | CASSDAGAAKNIQYF
TRBJ2-4 | TRBV29-1 | TRBD2 | - | TGCAGCGTTGAACGGGGAGGGCGGGCGGACATTCAGTACTTC | CSVERGGRADIQYF
TRBJ2-2 | TRBV7-3 | TRBD1 | - | TGTGCCAGCAGCCCCCCGGACAGGTCGAACACCGGGGAGCTGTTTTTT | CASSPPDRSNTGELFF
TRBJ2-6 | TRBV5-6 | TRBD2 | - | TGTGCCAGCAGCTTGACGGGGGGGCCCACTGGGGCCAACGTCCTGACTTTC | CASSLTGGPTGANVLTF
TRBJ2-7 | TRBV28 | TRBD1 | few | TGTGCCAGCAGAAGCCCGACAGGGCCTCTCGACGAGCAGTACTTC | CASRSPTGPLDEQYF
TRBJ1-1 | TRBV2 | - | - | TGTGCCAGCAGTCGACTGAAGAACACTGAAGCTTTCTTT | CASSRLKNTEAFF
TRBJ1-1 | TRBV5-1 | - | - | TGCGCCAGCAGCTCCCAGGGAGGCACTGAAGCTTTCTTT | CASSSQGGTEAFF
TRBJ2-7 | TRBV4-2 | TRBD2 | - | TGTGCCAGCAGCCAAGATGGTGGCGGGGGCTACGAGCAGTACTTC | CASSQDGGGGYEQYF
TRBJ1-2 | TRBV4-2 | TRBD1 | - | TGTGCCAGCAGCCAAGAAATCAGGGGGCTAAGTCAAGCTAACTATGGCTACACCTTC | CASSQEIRGLSQANYGYTF
TRBJ1-2 | TRBV7-3 | - | few | TGTGCCAGCAGCTTAACCCCGGGGTTGGAGGGCTACACCTTC | CASSLTPGLEGYTF
TRBJ2-1 | TRBV5-6 | TRBD2 | once | TGTGCCAGCAGCGATAGCGGGGGGATGGGGTTCTTC | CASSDSGGMGFF
TRBJ1-3 | TRBV4-1 | TRBD1 | few | TGCGCCAGCGGAGAGGTAGGACAGGGGGCTGGAAACACCATATATTTT | CASGEVGQGAGNTIYF
TRBJ1-6 | TRBV27 | TRBD1 | - | TGTGCCAGCAGTCCTCGACAGGGGAGAAAGTTATTTTCACCCCTCCACTTT | CASSPRQGRKLFSPLHF
TRBJ1-5 | TRBV28 | TRBD1 | once | TGTGCCAGCAGTAAGTATGAGGGGGCGGCTCAGCCCCAGCATTTT | CASSKYEGAAQPQHF
TRBJ2-2 | TRBV13 | TRBD1 | - | TGTGCCAGCAGCTTGGACAGGGCGGTCACCGGGGAGCTGTTTTTT | CASSLDRAVTGELFF
TRBJ1-3 | TRBV7-9 | - | - | TGTGCCAGCAGCTTGGCCTTCTCTGGAAACACCATATATTTT | CASSLAFSGNTIYF
TRBJ2-3 | TRBV2 | - | - | TGTGCCAGCAGTGACGGTCTAACCCAGGATTACACAGATACGCAGTATTTT | CASSDGLTQDYTDTQYF
TRBJ1-1 | TRBV18 | TRBD1 | - | TGTGCCAGCTCGCTAACCCGGACAGGCCCGAACACTGAAGCTTTCTTT | CASSLTRTGPNTEAFF
TRBJ1-4 | TRBV28 | TRBD1 | - | TGTGCCAGCAGTTCCTATATAAAACAGGGGGCCGGTGAAAAACTGTTTTTT | CASSSYIKQGAGEKLFF
TRBJ1-6 | TRBV15 | - | - | TGTGCCACCAGCACCGAGGTGTTGTCCAATTCACCCCTCCACTTT | CATSTEVLSNSPLHF
TRBJ2-3 | TRBV15 | - | - | TGTGCCACCAGCAGAGGTGGAGTCTCCTATACGCAGTATTTT | CATSRGGVSYTQYF
TRBJ2-7 | TRBV15 | TRBD2 | - | TGTGCCACCAGCAGAGATATAGCGGGGGTGAGCTACGAGCAGTACTTC | CATSRDIAGVSYEQYF
TRBJ1-2 | TRBV28 | - | - | TGTGCCAGCAGTACCCCCGGGAACCAGCTTATAGTAGCCTATGGCTACACCTTC | CASSTPGNQLIVAYGYTF
TRBJ1-2 | TRBV28 | TRBD1 | - | TGTGCCAGCAGTTTAGGGACAGGTCCCGGCGGGTATGGCTACACCTTC | CASSLGTGPGGYGYTF
TRBJ2-3 | TRBV3-1/TRBV3-2 | - | - | TGTGCCAGCAGCCAAGAAGTTACAACCTCTGATACGCAGTATTTT | CASSQEVTTSDTQYF
TRBJ2-2 | TRBV12-3/TRBV12-4 | - | - | TGTGCCAGCACCCTGAACACCGGGGAGCTGTTTTTT | CASTLNTGELFF
TRBJ2-5 | TRBV7-9 | TRBD1 | - | TGTGCCAGCAGCTTAGGCACCGGGACAGGGATGAAGACCCAGTACTTC | CASSLGTGTGMKTQYF
TRBJ2-7 | TRBV4-1 | TRBD1 | few | TGCGCCAGCAGCCAAGATGGGCAGGGGGTCTCCTACGAGCAGTACTTC | CASSQDGQGVSYEQYF
TRBJ1-1 | TRBV5-1 | - | - | TGCGCCAGCAGACTAACCCTGGGTACCACTGAAGCTTTCTTT | CASRLTLGTTEAFF
TRBJ1-6 | TRBV19 | - | once | TGTGCCAGTAGTCCCTCAGACAGGACCAGGGGTTCACCCCTCCACTTT | CASSPSDRTRGSPLHF
TRBJ1-6 | TRBV7-9 | TRBD1 | once | TGTGCCAGCAGCTTGGTTACGACAGGGATCAATAATTCACCCCTCCACTTT | CASSLVTTGINNSPLHF